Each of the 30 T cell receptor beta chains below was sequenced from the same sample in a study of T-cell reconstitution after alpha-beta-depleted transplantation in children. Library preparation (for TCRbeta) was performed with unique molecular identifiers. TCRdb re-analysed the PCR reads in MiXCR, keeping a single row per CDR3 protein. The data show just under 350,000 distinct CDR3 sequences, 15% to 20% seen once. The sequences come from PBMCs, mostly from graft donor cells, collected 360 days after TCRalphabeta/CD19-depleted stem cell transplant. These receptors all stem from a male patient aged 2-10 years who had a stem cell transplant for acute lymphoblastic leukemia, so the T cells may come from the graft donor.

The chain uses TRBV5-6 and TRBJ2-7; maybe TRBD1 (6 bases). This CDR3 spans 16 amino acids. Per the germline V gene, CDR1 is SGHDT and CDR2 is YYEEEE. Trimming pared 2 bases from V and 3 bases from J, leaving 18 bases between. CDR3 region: CASSFPTRGTGYEQYF. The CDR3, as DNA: TGTGCCAGCAGCTTCCCCACGAGGGGGACGGGCTACGAGCAGTACTTC.

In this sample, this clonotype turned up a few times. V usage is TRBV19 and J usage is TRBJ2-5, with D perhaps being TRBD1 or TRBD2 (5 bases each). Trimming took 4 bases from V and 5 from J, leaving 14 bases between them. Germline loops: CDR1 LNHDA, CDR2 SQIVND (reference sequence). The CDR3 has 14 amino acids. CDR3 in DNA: TGTGCCAGTAGTACCCCGGGGCTGGGGGAGACCCAGTACTTC. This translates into CASSTPGLGETQYF.

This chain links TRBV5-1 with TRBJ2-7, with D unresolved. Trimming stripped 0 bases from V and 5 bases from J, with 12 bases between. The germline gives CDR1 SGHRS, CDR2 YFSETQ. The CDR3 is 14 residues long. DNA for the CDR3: TGCGCCAGCAGCTTGGTCGTCACTTCACACGAGCAGTACTTC. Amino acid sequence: CASSLVVTSHEQYF.

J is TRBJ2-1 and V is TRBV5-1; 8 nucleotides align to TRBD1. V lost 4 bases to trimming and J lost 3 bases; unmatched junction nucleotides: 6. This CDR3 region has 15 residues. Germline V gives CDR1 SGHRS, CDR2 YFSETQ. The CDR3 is CASSLQGAIYNEQFF. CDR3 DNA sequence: TGCGCCAGCAGCCTCCAGGGGGCTATCTACAATGAGCAGTTCTTC. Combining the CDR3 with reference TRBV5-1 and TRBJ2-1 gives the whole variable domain KAGVTQTPRYLIKTRGQQVTLSCSPISGHRSVSWYQQTPGQGLQFLFEYFSETQRNKGNFPGRFSGRQFSNSRSEMNVSTLELGDSALYLCASSLQGAIYNEQFFGPGTRLTVL.

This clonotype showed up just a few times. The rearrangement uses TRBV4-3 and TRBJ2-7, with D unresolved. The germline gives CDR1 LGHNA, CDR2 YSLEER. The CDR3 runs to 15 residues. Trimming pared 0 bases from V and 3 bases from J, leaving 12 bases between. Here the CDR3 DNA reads TGCGCCAGCAGCCAAGAACCCAGCGCAAGCTACGAGCAGTACTTC. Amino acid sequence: CASSQEPSASYEQYF.

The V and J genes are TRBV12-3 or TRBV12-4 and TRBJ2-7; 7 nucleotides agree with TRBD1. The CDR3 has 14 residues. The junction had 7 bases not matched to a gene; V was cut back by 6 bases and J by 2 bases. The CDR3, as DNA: TGTGCCAGCAGCTCCGGGACAGTAACCTACGAGCAGTACTTC. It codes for CASSSGTVTYEQYF.

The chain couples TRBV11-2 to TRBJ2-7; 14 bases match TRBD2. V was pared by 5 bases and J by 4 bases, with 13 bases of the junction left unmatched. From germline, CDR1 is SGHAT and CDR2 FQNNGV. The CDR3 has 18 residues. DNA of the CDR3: TGTGCCAGCAGCCCCCCCCCGGGACTAGCGGGAGCTAAGTACGAGCAGTACTTC. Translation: CASSPPPGLAGAKYEQYF.

The CDR3 coding sequence is TGCGCCAGCAGCCATCGAGGAGGGCCCCGGGCTTCCTACGAGCAGTACTTC. Its translation is CASSHRGGPRASYEQYF. This chain connects TRBV4-1 to TRBJ2-7, with a possible D match to TRBD2 (6 bases). This CDR3 spans 17 amino acids. Per the germline V gene, CDR1 is MGHRA and CDR2 is YSYEKL. Between the trimmed V and J ends, which lost 3 bases and 1 base, there was a span of 19 bases.

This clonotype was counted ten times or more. CDR3 amino acids: CAISETVQINNEQFF. The CDR3 DNA reads as TGTGCCATCAGTGAGACAGTCCAGATTAACAATGAGCAGTTCTTC. The rearrangement joins TRBV10-3 to TRBJ2-1, with D unclear. This CDR3 comprises 15 residues. Looked up from germline, CDR1 is ENHRY and CDR2 is SYGVKD. The ends were cut back, 2 bases at V and 5 bases at J, with 13 bases in the middle.

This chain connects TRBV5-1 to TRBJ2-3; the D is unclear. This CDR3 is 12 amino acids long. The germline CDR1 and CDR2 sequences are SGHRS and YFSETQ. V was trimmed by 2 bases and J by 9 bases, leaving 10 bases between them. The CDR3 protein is CASSLVPPTQYF. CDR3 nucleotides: TGCGCCAGCAGCTTAGTCCCTCCGACGCAGTATTTT. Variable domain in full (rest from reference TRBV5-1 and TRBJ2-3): KAGVTQTPRYLIKTRGQQVTLSCSPISGHRSVSWYQQTPGQGLQFLFEYFSETQRNKGNFPGRFSGRQFSNSRSEMNVSTLELGDSALYLCASSLVPPTQYFGPGTRLTVL.

CDR3 bases: TGTGCCAGCCAGACGGGCATCTCCTACAATGAGCAGTTCTTC. This sequence encodes CASQTGISYNEQFF. The chain employs TRBV12-3 or TRBV12-4 and TRBJ2-1, with D uncertain. CDR3 size: 14 residues. V dropped 8 bases and J dropped 0 bases, with 11 bases sitting between them.

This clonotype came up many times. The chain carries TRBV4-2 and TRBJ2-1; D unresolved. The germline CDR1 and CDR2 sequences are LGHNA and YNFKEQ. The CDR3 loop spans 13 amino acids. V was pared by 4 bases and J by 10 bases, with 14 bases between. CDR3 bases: TGTGCCAGCAGCCTCGCGACTCCTTCGGAGCAGTTCTTC. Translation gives CASSLATPSEQFF.

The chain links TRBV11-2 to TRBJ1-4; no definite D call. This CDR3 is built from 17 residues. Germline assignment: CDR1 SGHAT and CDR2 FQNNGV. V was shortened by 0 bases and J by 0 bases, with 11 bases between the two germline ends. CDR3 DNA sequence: TGTGCCAGCAGCTTAGATTCAACACAAGCAACTAATGAAAAACTGTTTTTT. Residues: CASSLDSTQATNEKLFF.

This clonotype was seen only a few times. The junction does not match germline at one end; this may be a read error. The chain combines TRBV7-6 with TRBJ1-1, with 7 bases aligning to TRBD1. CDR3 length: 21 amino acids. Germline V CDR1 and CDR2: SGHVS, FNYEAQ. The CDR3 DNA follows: TGTGCTAGCAGCTTACGTAGGATCCCCTGGACAGGCTCCCTTTTGGGCACTGAAGCTTTCTTT. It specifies CASSLRRIPWTGSLLGTEAFF. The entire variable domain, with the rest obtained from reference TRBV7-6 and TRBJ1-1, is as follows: GAGVSQSPRYKVTKRGQDVALRCDPISGHVSLYWYRQALGQGPEFLTYFNYEAQQDKSGLPNDRFSAERPEGSISTLTIQRTEQRDSAMYRCASSLRRIPWTGSLLGTEAFFGQGTRLTVV.

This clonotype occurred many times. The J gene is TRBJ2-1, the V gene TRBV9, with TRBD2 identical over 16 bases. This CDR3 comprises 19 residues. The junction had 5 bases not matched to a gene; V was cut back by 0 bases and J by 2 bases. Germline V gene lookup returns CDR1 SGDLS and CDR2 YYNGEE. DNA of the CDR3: TGTGCCAGCAGCGTAGCGGGACTAGCGGGAGGGTCCCCCTACAATGAGCAGTTCTTC. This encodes CASSVAGLAGGSPYNEQFF.

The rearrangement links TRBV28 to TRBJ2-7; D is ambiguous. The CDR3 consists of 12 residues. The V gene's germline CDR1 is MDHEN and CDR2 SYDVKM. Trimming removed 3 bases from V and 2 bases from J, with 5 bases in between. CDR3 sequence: CASSFFAYEQYF. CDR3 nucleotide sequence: TGTGCCAGCAGTTTCTTCGCCTACGAGCAGTACTTC.

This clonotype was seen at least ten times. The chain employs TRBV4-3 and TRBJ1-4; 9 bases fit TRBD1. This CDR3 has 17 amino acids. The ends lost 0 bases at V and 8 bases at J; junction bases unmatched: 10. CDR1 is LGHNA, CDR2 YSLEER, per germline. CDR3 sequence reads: CASSQDAPGTGSEKLFF. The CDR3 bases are TGCGCCAGCAGCCAAGATGCCCCCGGGACAGGGAGCGAAAAACTGTTTTTT.

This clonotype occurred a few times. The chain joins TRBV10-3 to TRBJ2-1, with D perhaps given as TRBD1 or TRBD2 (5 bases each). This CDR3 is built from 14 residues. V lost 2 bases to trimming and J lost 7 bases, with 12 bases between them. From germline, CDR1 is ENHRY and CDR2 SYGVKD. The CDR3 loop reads CAISEGGSLNEQFF. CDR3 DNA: TGTGCCATCAGTGAGGGGGGTAGCCTAAATGAGCAGTTCTTC.

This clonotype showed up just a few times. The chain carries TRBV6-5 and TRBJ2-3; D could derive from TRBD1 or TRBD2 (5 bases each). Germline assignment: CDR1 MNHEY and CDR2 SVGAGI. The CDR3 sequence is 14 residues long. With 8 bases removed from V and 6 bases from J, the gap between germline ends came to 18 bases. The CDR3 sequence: CASGGEGPTDTQYF. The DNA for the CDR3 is TGTGCCAGCGGGGGTGAAGGCCCCACGGATACGCAGTATTTT.

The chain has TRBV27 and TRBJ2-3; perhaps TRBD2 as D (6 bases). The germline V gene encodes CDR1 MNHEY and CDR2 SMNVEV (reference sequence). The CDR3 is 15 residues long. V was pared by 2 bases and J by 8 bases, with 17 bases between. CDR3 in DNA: TGTGCCAGCAGTTTAGGTCGGGACTTCATCCCTACGCAGTATTTT. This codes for CASSLGRDFIPTQYF.

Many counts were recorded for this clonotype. Here the CDR3 DNA reads TGTGCCAGCAGCTTAGGCGGGAGTGCAGATACGCAGTATTTT. Translation gives CASSLGGSADTQYF. The chain links TRBV7-3 to TRBJ2-3; 7 bases agree with TRBD2. CDR3 length: 14 residues. CDR1 SGHTA and CDR2 FQGTGA come from the germline V gene. With V trimmed by 2 bases and J by 4 bases, 3 bases remained unmatched.

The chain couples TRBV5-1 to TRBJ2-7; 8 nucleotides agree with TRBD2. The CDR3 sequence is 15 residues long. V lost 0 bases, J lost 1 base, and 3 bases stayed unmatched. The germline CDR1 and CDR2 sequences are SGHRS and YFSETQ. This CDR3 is CASSLVSGISYEQYF. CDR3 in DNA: TGCGCCAGCAGCTTGGTTAGCGGGATTTCCTACGAGCAGTACTTC. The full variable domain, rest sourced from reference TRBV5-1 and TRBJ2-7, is KAGVTQTPRYLIKTRGQQVTLSCSPISGHRSVSWYQQTPGQGLQFLFEYFSETQRNKGNFPGRFSGRQFSNSRSEMNVSTLELGDSALYLCASSLVSGISYEQYFGPGTRLTVT.

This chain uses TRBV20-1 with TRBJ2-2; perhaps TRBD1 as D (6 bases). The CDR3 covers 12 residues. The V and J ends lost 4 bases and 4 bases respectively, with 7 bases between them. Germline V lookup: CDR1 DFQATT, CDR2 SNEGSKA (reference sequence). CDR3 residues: CSATGVTGELFF. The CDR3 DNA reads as TGCAGTGCTACAGGGGTCACCGGGGAGCTGTTTTTT.

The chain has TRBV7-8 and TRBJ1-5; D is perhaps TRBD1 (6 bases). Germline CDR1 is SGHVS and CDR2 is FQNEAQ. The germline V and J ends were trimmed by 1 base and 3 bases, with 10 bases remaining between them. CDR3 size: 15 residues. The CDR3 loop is CASSLGTEPNQPQHF. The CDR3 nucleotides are TGTGCCAGCAGCTTAGGGACAGAGCCCAATCAGCCCCAGCATTTT.

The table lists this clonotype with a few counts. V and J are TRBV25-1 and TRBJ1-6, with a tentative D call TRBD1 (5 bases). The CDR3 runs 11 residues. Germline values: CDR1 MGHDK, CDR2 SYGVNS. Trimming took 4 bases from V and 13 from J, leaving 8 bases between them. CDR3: CASSARGPLHF. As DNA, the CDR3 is TGTGCCAGCAGTGCCCGGGGGCCCCTCCACTTT.

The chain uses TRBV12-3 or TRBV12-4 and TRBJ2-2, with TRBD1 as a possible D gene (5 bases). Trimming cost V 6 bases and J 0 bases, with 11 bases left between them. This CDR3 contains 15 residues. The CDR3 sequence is CASSSDTSNTGELFF. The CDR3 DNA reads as TGTGCCAGCAGCTCGGACACCTCGAACACCGGGGAGCTGTTTTTT.

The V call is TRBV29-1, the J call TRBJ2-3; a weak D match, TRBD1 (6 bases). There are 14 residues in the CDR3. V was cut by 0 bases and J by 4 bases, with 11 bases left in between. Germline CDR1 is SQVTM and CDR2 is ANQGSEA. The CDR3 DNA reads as TGCAGCGTTGAAGATTTCCAGGGGCCAGATACGCAGTATTTT. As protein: CSVEDFQGPDTQYF.

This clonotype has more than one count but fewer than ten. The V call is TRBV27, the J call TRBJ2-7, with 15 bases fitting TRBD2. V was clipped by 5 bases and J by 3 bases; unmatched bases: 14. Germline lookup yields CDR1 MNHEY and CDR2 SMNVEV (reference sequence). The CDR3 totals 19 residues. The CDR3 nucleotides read TGTGCCAGCAGTCCGCGTCGCTGGACTAGCGGGAGGGCCCACTACGAGCAGTACTTC. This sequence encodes CASSPRRWTSGRAHYEQYF.

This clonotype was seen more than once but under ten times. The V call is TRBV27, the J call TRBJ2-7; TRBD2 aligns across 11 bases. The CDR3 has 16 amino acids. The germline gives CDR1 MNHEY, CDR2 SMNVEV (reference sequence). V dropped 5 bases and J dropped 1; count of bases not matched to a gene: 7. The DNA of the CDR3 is TGTGCCAGCAGTCTCCTCGGGACTAGCGGATCCTACGAGCAGTACTTC. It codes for CASSLLGTSGSYEQYF.

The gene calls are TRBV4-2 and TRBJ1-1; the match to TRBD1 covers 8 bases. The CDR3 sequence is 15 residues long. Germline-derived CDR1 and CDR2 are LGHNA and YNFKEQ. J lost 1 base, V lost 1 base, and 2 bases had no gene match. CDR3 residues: CASSQGDRSNTEAFF. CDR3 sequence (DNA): TGTGCCAGCAGCCAAGGGGACAGGTCGAACACTGAAGCTTTCTTT.